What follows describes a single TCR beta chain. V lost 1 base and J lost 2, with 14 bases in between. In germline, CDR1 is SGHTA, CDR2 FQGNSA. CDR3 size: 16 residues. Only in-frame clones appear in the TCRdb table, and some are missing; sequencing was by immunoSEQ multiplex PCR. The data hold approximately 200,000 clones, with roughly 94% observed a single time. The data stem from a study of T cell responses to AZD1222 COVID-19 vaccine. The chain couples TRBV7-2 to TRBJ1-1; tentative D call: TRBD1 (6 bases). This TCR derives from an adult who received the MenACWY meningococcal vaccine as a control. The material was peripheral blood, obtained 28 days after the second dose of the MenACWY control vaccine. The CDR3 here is CASSLGPGAINTEAFF. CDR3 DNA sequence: TGTGCCAGCAGCTTAGGTCCGGGGGCGATAAACACTGAAGCTTTCTTT.